In its sample, the clone carrying this TCR beta chain was seen a few times. Its antigen is still unknown. Per the germline V gene, CDR1 is GTSNPN and CDR2 is SVGIG (reference sequence). V lost 4 bases and J lost 3, with 15 bases in between. The CDR3 is 14 residues long. The data stem from a study of beta chain features in type 1 diabetes. Study-wide points: In all four CD4+ subsets, TCRB CDR3 length was significantly, moderately reduced in type 1 diabetes. A closer apparent resemblance between naive, central memory and Treg TCRB repertoires was seen in patients than in healthy donors.

Investigators reverse transcribed all isolated RNA, so they sequenced expressed TCRB transcripts. Sequenced by immunoSEQ multiplex PCR; TCRdb stores in-frame clones only, minus some. This table holds a few hundred thousand clones, over 11% found once. The material sequenced was naive CD4+ T cells from blood. V usage is TRBV30 and J usage is TRBJ1-1, with D maybe TRBD1 (6 bases). This receptor was taken from a man aged 25-45 years with type 1 diabetes. The CDR3 spells CAWTSQGKDTEAFF. In nucleotides, the CDR3 is TGTGCCTGGACTTCACAGGGAAAGGACACTGAAGCTTTCTTT.